Listed here are 5 T cell receptor beta chains from one sample, sequenced in a study of cytomegalovirus exposure and HLA in healthy donors. PCR involved 60 Vbeta and 13 Jbeta primers. Some clones are missing from TCRdb's copy, which holds only in-frame ones; the method was immunoSEQ multiplex PCR. This table lists around 110,000 clones. The sequenced sample was PBMCs. The receptors shown here come from a man in his forties in good health and CMV-seropositive.

The rearrangement links TRBV6-5 to TRBJ1-5, with a weak D call TRBD1 (5 bases). The CDR3 consists of 15 residues. Germline V gives CDR1 MNHEY, CDR2 SVGAGI. Deletions cut 3 bases from V and 6 bases from J, with 15 bases between. CDR3 bases: TGTGCCAGCAGTTATACAGGAAGGGCAGGTCAGCCCCAGCATTTT. Amino acid sequence: CASSYTGRAGQPQHF.

The V gene is TRBV2, the J gene TRBJ1-3; D perhaps matches TRBD1 (5 bases). The CDR3 has 17 amino acids. Germline lookup yields CDR1 SNHLY and CDR2 FYNNEI. V was pared by 0 bases and J by 0 bases, with 12 bases between. CDR3 region: CASSEANRRGSGNTIYF. Written as DNA, the CDR3 is TGTGCCAGCAGTGAAGCAAACAGGAGGGGCTCTGGAAACACCATATATTTT.

The V call is TRBV5-4, the J call TRBJ2-5; 7 nucleotides match TRBD2. The J call is uncertain, as TRBJ2-7 better fits the DNA end. The CDR3 is made up of 16 amino acids. Germline-derived CDR1 and CDR2 are SGHNT and YYREEE (reference sequence). The CDR3 sequence is CASSREAAGSGREQYF. The CDR3 nucleotides are TGTGCCAGCAGCCGGGAGGCGGCGGGATCAGGGCGCGAGCAGTACTTC.

The chain recombines TRBV9 with TRBJ2-3, with 10 bases lining up with TRBD2. Losses at the gene ends were 2 bases for V and 0 bases for J; bases not matched to a gene: 0. The CDR3 is made up of 15 amino acids. Germline assignment: CDR1 SGDLS and CDR2 YYNGEE. Written as DNA, the CDR3 is TGTGCCAGCAGCGTGGGACTAGCGAGCACAGATACGCAGTATTTT. This codes for CASSVGLASTDTQYF.

The gene calls are TRBV6-1 and TRBJ2-7; TRBD2 matches at 9 bases. The CDR3 sequence is 14 residues long. After removal of 4 bases from V and 3 bases from J, the junction contained 4 bases not matched to a gene. CDR1 is MNHNS, CDR2 SASEGT, per germline. As DNA, the CDR3 is TGTGCCAGCAGTGGGACTAGCGTTAACTACGAGCAGTACTTC. Protein: CASSGTSVNYEQYF.